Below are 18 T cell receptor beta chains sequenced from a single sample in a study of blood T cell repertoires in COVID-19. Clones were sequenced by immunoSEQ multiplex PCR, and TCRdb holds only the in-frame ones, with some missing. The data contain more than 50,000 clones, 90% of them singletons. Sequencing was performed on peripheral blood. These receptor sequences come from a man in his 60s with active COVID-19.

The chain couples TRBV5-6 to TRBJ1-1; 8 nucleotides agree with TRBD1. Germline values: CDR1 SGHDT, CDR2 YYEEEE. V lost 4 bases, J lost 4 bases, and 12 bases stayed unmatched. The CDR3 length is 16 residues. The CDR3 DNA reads TGTGCCAGCAGCCGTTTTCAGGGGGCGCGAGGCACTGAAGCTTTCTTT. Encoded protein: CASSRFQGARGTEAFF.

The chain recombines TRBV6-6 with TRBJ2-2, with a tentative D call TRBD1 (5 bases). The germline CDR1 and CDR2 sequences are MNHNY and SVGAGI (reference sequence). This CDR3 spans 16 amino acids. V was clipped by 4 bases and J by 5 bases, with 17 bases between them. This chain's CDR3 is CASSSLRARVTGELFF. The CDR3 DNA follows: TGTGCCAGCAGTTCACTCCGGGCCAGGGTAACCGGGGAGCTGTTTTTT.

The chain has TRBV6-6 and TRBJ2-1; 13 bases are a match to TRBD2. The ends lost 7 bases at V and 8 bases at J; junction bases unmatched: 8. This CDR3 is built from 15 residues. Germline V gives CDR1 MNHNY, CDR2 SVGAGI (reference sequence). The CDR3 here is CASTLAGGVGDEQFF. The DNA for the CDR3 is TGTGCCAGCACACTAGCGGGGGGGGTCGGCGATGAGCAGTTCTTC.

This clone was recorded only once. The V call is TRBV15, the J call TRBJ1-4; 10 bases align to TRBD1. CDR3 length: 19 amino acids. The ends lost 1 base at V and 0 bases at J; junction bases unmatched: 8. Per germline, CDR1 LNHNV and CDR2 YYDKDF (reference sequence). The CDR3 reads CATSRVRRGQGTTNEKLFF. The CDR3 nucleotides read TGTGCCACCAGCAGAGTCAGGAGGGGACAGGGGACAACTAATGAAAAACTGTTTTTT.

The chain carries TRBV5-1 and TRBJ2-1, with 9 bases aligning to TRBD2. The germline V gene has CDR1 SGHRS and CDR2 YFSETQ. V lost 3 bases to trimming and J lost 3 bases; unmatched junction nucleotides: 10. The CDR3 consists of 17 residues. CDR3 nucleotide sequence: TGCGCCAGCAGCTCCGAACCCCTAGCGGGGAGCTACAATGAGCAGTTCTTC. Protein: CASSSEPLAGSYNEQFF.

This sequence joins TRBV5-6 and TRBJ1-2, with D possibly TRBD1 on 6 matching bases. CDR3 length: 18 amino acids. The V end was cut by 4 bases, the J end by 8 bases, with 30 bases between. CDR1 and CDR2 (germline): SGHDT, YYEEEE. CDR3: CASSHPGERLHPTRGYTF. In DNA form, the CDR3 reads TGTGCCAGCAGCCATCCAGGGGAGCGGCTACACCCTACTCGAGGCTACACCTTC.

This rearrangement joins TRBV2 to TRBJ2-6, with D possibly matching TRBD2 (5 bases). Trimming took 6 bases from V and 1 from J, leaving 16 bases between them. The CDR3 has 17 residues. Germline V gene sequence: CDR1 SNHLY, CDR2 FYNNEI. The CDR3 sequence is CASRPGSAWSGANVLTF. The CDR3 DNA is TGTGCCAGCAGACCGGGATCTGCATGGTCTGGGGCCAACGTCCTGACTTTC.

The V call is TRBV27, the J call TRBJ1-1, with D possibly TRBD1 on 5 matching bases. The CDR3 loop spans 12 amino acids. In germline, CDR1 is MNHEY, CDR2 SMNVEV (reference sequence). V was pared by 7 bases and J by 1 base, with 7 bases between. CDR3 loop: CASTGRNTEAFF. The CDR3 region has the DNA TGTGCCAGCACAGGGCGGAACACTGAAGCTTTCTTT.

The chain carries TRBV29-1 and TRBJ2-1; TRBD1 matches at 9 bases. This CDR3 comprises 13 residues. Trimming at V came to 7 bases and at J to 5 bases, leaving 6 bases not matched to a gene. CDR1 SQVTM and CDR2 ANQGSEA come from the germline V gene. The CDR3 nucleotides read TGCAGCGGCCGGACAGGGGTCGACAATGAGCAGTTCTTC. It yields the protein CSGRTGVDNEQFF.

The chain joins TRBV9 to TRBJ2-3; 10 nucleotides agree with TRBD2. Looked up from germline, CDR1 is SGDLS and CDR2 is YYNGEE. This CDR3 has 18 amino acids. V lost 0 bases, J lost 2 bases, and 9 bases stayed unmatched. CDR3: CASSVEREGRRLTDTQYF. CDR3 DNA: TGTGCCAGCAGCGTAGAGCGGGAGGGCCGCCGTCTCACAGATACGCAGTATTTT.

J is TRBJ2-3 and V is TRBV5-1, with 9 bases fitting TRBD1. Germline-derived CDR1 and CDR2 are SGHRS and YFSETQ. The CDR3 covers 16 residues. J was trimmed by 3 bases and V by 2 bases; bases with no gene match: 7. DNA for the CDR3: TGCGCCAGCAGCTTAGGGGACAGGGTTGAAACAGATACGCAGTATTTT. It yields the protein CASSLGDRVETDTQYF.

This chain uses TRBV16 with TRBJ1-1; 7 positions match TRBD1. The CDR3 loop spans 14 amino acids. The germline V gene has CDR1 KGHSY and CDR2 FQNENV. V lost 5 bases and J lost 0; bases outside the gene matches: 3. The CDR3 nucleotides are TGTGCCAGCAGCAAGACAGGGCTGAACACTGAAGCTTTCTTT. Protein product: CASSKTGLNTEAFF. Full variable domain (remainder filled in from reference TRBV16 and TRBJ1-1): GEEVAQTPKHLVRGEGQKAKLYCAPIKGHSYVFWYQQVLKNEFKFLISFQNENVFDETGMPKERFSAKCLPNSPCSLEIQATKLEDSAVYFCASSKTGLNTEAFFGQGTRLTVV.

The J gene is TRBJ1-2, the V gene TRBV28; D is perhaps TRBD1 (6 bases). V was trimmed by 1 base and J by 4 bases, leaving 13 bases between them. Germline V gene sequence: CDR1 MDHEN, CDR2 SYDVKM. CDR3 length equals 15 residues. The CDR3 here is CASSLSTGPRYGYTF. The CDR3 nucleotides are TGTGCCAGCAGTTTATCGACAGGTCCTCGCTATGGCTACACCTTC.

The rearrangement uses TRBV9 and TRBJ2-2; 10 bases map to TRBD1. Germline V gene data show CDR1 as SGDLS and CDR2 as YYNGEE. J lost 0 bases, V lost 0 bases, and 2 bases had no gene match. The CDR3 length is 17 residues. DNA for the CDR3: TGTGCCAGCAGCGTAGGGACAGGGGGATCGAACACCGGGGAGCTGTTTTTT. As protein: CASSVGTGGSNTGELFF.

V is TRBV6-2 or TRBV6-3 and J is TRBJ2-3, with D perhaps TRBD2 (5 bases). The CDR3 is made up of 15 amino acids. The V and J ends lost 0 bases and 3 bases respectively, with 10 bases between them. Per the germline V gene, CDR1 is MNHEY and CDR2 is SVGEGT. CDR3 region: CASSYSRVGTDTQYF. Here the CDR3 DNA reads TGTGCCAGCAGTTACTCGAGGGTCGGGACAGATACGCAGTATTTT.

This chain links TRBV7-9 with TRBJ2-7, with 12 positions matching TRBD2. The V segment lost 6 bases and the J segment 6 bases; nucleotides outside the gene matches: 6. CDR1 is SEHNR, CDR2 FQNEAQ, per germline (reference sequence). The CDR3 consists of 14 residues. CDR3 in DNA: TGTGCCAGCAGGGCTAGCGGGAGGGCCGGCGAGCAGTACTTC. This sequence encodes CASRASGRAGEQYF.

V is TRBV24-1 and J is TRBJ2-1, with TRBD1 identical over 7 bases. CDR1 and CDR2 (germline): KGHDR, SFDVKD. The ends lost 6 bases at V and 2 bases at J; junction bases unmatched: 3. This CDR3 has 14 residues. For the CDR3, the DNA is TGTGCCACCAGTTCTGGACAGGCCTACAATGAGCAGTTCTTC. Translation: CATSSGQAYNEQFF.

CDR3 amino acids: CASSLGLATVDTQYF. In DNA form, the CDR3 reads TGCGCCAGCAGCTTGGGACTGGCAACCGTGGATACGCAGTATTTT. The chain employs TRBV5-1 and TRBJ2-3; D not certain. The germline V gene encodes CDR1 SGHRS and CDR2 YFSETQ. Trimming cost V 0 bases and J 6 bases, with 14 bases left between them. The CDR3 contains 15 residues.